The rows below give T cell receptor beta chains drawn from one sample of a study of blood T cell repertoires in COVID-19. Produced via immunoSEQ multiplex PCR; TCRdb's table is partial and in-frame only. Here the sample spans fewer than 150,000 clones, 70% to 85% being singletons. Sequenced: peripheral blood. These receptors all stem from a woman aged 45-65 years with acute or convalescent COVID-19. The CDR3 runs from the conserved cysteine through the conserved F or W. Fields, in order: J gene, V gene, clone size, D gene, CDR3 protein, CDR3 DNA. A D gene is named only where the DNA matches it firmly. Size values are once, few and many counts, or a class for expanded clones, and some rows have none.

>TRBJ2-2|TRBV2|NA|TRBD1
CASSGQGSVAGELFF
TGTGCCAGCAGCGGACAGGGAAGCGTCGCCGGGGAGCTGTTTTTT
>TRBJ1-1|TRBV6-1|NA|TRBD1
CASSDQGVGNTEAFF
TGTGCCAGCAGTGATCAGGGGGTAGGGAACACTGAAGCTTTCTTT
>TRBJ1-6|TRBV6-5|NA|TRBD1
CASSSGTGNSPLHF
TGTGCCAGCAGCTCCGGGACAGGGAATTCACCCCTCCACTTT
>TRBJ1-1|TRBV28|NA|NA
CASSLPGEGTEAFF
TGTGCCAGCAGTTTACCAGGGGAGGGCACTGAAGCTTTCTTT
>TRBJ1-1|TRBV11-2|once|NA
CASSPGVGEAFF
TGTGCCAGCAGCCCTGGAGTGGGTGAAGCTTTCTTT
>TRBJ2-1|TRBV5-1|NA|TRBD1
CASSLGTGRGNEQFF
TGCGCCAGCAGCCTCGGGACAGGGAGGGGCAATGAGCAGTTCTTC
>TRBJ2-6|TRBV7-8|NA|TRBD2
CASIPTSAIGANVLTF
TGTGCCAGCATTCCGACTAGCGCGATTGGGGCCAACGTCCTGACTTTC
>TRBJ2-7|TRBV4-2|NA|TRBD2
CASSQAGQTSGGHYSYEQYF
TGTGCCAGCAGCCAAGCCGGGCAGACTAGCGGGGGCCACTACTCCTACGAGCAGTACTTC
>TRBJ2-1|TRBV19|NA|NA
CASKSFNGRGPHNEQFF
TGTGCCAGTAAGTCCTTCAACGGGCGGGGGCCTCACAATGAGCAGTTCTTC
>TRBJ2-3|TRBV27|NA|TRBD2
CASSKWTSLMGPDTQYF
TGTGCCAGCAGTAAATGGACTAGCTTAATGGGCCCAGATACGCAGTATTTT
>TRBJ2-3|TRBV29-1|NA|NA
CSIRQQGSDTQYF
TGCAGCATTCGTCAGCAGGGTTCAGATACGCAGTATTTT
>TRBJ1-3|TRBV4-2|NA|NA
CASSQGQISGNTIYF
TGTGCCAGCAGCCAAGGACAGATCTCTGGAAACACCATATATTTT
>TRBJ2-7|TRBV19|NA|TRBD2
CASSITSAGGSAAPTYEQYF
TGTGCCAGTAGTATAACCTCTGCGGGGGGGAGCGCCGCACCAACCTACGAGCAGTACTTC
>TRBJ1-3|TRBV24-1|NA|NA
CATSDPGNTIYF
TGTGCCACCAGTGACCCGGGTAACACCATATATTTT
>TRBJ1-5|TRBV19|few|TRBD1
CASSIGQGFVGQPQHF
TGTGCCAGTAGTATAGGACAGGGGTTTGTAGGTCAGCCCCAGCATTTT
>TRBJ1-4|TRBV19|NA|NA
CASSKSAANEKLFF
TGTGCCAGTAGTAAATCAGCGGCTAATGAAAAACTGTTTTTT
>TRBJ2-3|TRBV19|NA|TRBD2
CASSGGGAEDTQYF
TGTGCCAGTAGTGGCGGGGGGGCGGAAGATACGCAGTATTTT
>TRBJ1-2|TRBV2|NA|NA
CASSEISYYGYTF
TGTGCCAGCAGTGAAATCTCCTACTATGGCTACACCTTC
>TRBJ2-1|TRBV5-4|NA|NA
CASSLADGGSYNEQFF
TGTGCCAGCAGCTTGGCGGACGGAGGCTCCTACAATGAGCAGTTCTTC
>TRBJ2-7|TRBV6-5|NA|NA
CASFSPRGSYEQYF
TGTGCCAGCTTCTCGCCAAGGGGTTCCTACGAGCAGTACTTC
>TRBJ1-2|TRBV10-2|NA|NA
CASSERGGHGPYGYTF
TGCGCCAGCAGTGAGAGGGGGGGACATGGGCCCTATGGCTACACCTTC
>TRBJ2-7|TRBV6-6|NA|TRBD1
CASSSQGQGPNEQYF
TGTGCCAGCAGTTCTCAGGGACAGGGTCCGAACGAGCAGTACTTC
>TRBJ1-1|TRBV2|NA|TRBD1
CASSETLDRDNTEAFF
TGTGCCAGCAGTGAAACTCTAGACAGGGACAACACTGAAGCTTTCTTT
>TRBJ1-2|TRBV7-2|NA|NA
CASSPPDRDYGYTF
TGTGCCAGCAGCCCCCCCGACCGGGACTATGGCTACACCTTC
>TRBJ2-7|TRBV5-1|NA|NA
CASSLDNYEQYF
TGCGCCAGCAGCTTGGACAATTACGAGCAGTACTTC
>TRBJ2-6|TRBV6-6|NA|NA
CASRDWEANVLTF
TGTGCCAGCAGGGACTGGGAGGCCAACGTCCTGACTTTC
>TRBJ1-3|TRBV9|NA|NA
CASSVEGGLRGSGNTIYF
TGTGCCAGCAGCGTAGAGGGGGGGTTAAGGGGCTCTGGAAACACCATATATTTT
>TRBJ1-6|TRBV6-4|NA|NA
CASRLVSSYNSPLHF
TGTGCCAGCAGGCTGGTCAGCTCCTATAATTCACCCCTCCACTTT
>TRBJ2-7|TRBV18|NA|TRBD1
CASSKDLPGTGDNEQYF
TGTGCCAGCTCAAAGGACCTCCCCGGGACAGGGGATAACGAGCAGTACTTC
>TRBJ2-1|TRBV2|NA|NA
CASTLLGGTQEQFF
TGTGCCAGCACTCTCCTCGGGGGAACACAAGAGCAGTTCTTC
>TRBJ1-1|TRBV6-1|few|TRBD1
CASSERGEQGARRGTEAFF
TGTGCCAGCAGTGAAAGGGGTGAACAGGGGGCGAGGAGGGGCACTGAAGCTTTCTTT
>TRBJ2-1|TRBV6-6|NA|TRBD2
CASSQQTPGLAGPEQFF
TGTGCCAGCAGTCAACAAACGCCGGGACTAGCGGGACCTGAGCAGTTCTTC
>TRBJ2-7|TRBV6-5|NA|TRBD1
CASTGRGRNKQYF
TGTGCCAGTACTGGCAGGGGGCGAAACAAGCAGTACTTC
>TRBJ1-2|TRBV7-9|NA|NA
CASSRDTYGYTF
TGTGCCAGCAGTCGTGACACCTATGGCTACACCTTC
>TRBJ1-3|TRBV11-2|NA|NA
CASSFQGGASGNTIYF
TGTGCCAGCAGCTTCCAGGGTGGGGCCTCTGGAAACACCATATATTTT
>TRBJ1-2|TRBV7-8|once|NA
CASSLAPGQSYGYTF
TGTGCCAGCAGCCTGGCGCCGGGACAAAGCTATGGCTACACCTTC
>TRBJ1-2|TRBV6-5|once|NA
CASSPYGDYGYTF
TGTGCCAGCAGTCCCTACGGGGACTATGGCTACACCTTC
>TRBJ2-3|TRBV19|once|NA
CASSIWSGGKDTQYF
TGTGCCAGTAGTATTTGGTCAGGGGGGAAAGATACGCAGTATTTT
>TRBJ1-6|TRBV5-8|NA|TRBD1
CASTGQGLLDSPLHF
TGTGCCAGCACGGGACAGGGCCTTCTGGATTCACCCCTCCACTTT
>TRBJ1-5|TRBV19|few|NA
CASSIGKQGGQPQHF
TGTGCCAGTAGTATAGGAAAACAGGGTGGTCAGCCCCAGCATTTT
>TRBJ1-6|TRBV30|NA|NA
CAWSVATAISPLHF
TGTGCCTGGAGTGTCGCCACCGCGATTTCACCCCTCCACTTT
>TRBJ1-5|TRBV12-5|NA|NA
CASGLGQGKTTGSNQPQHF
TGTGCTAGTGGTTTGGGTCAGGGAAAGACGACGGGTAGCAATCAGCCCCAGCATTTT
>TRBJ2-7|TRBV10-2|NA|NA
CASTHSEMAYEQYF
TGCGCCAGCACTCATAGCGAAATGGCGTACGAGCAGTACTTC
>TRBJ1-2|TRBV18|once|TRBD1
CASSPPMAGGGYGYTF
TGTGCCAGCTCACCACCTATGGCAGGGGGCGGCTATGGCTACACCTTC
>TRBJ1-1|TRBV7-9|few|NA
CASSPISRVGINTEAFF
TGTGCCAGCAGCCCCATCTCTAGGGTCGGGATTAACACTGAAGCTTTCTTT
>TRBJ2-1|TRBV14|NA|TRBD2
CASSQASGAYNEQFF
TGTGCCAGCAGCCAGGCTAGCGGTGCCTACAATGAGCAGTTCTTC
>TRBJ1-2|TRBV7-2|NA|NA
CASSLVSGGARYGYTF
TGTGCCAGCAGCTTAGTTAGTGGGGGCGCGAGGTATGGCTACACCTTC
>TRBJ2-7|TRBV6-5|NA|NA
CASRDITYEQYF
TGTGCCAGCCGGGACATCACCTACGAGCAGTACTTC